Below, one T cell receptor beta chain is given with its context. Its antigen is unidentified. Germline V gives CDR1 SGHVS, CDR2 FQNEAQ. The CDR3 consists of 16 residues. The V end lost 4 bases, the J end lost 0 bases, and 13 bases lay between the germline ends. MiXCR, run by TCRdb on the reads, gives a single entry per CDR3 protein. This sample has some 350,000 distinct CDR3 sequences, with just under 30% found just once. The entry originates in a study of T cell repertoires in cytomegalovirus infection. Whole-study context: Use of recently identified HLA-C-restricted and well-studied HLA-B-restricted CMV epitopes was part of the study. Indications came from public TCR beta signatures; they pointed to CMV infection and to a matching HLA type.

Findings and limits, study-wide: Summed frequency of shared TCR beta families picked out CMV carriers who also had the relevant HLA. HLA-C-restricted CMV clonotypes gave the most frequent clonotype in two of eight donors.

This specimen consisted of cultured PBMCs, obtained from culture after CMV antigen stimulation. This sequence was found in a human donor in good health (CMV status not recorded). Some clones in this sample may be carry-over from other donors' samples. The V call is TRBV7-8, the J call TRBJ2-1; the D call may be TRBD1 or TRBD2 (5 bases each). The CDR3 bases are TGTGCCAGCAGCTGGGACCAAAAAAGCTCCTACAATGAGCAGTTCTTC. Translation: CASSWDQKSSYNEQFF.